This T cell receptor beta chain was captured in a study of PD-1 blockade in classical Hodgkin lymphoma. The V end lost 5 bases, the J end lost 7 bases, and 15 bases lay between the germline ends. The CDR3 is 12 amino acids. Germline V CDR1 and CDR2: SQVTM, ANQGSEA. Each and every patient relapsed after autologous stem cell transplantation, and patients got differing brentuximab vedotin exposure. Assay used: immunoSEQ multiplex PCR; TCRdb lists only in-frame clones, some missing. The sample shows fewer than 90,000 clones, 89% of them seen only once. On this clone: Its antigen is still unknown.

Study findings and constraints: Compared with baseline, CD4+ but not CD8+ TCR diversity had risen significantly by C4D1. Complete responders matched newly diagnosed patients in baseline diversity. Later analyses included only patients treated at least 1 year post-ASCT. Diminished baseline TCR diversity has been reported in newly diagnosed patients relative to healthy donors.

This clonotype was sampled from a human donor with classical Hodgkin lymphoma. V and J are TRBV29-1 and TRBJ2-7; D perhaps matches TRBD2 (5 bases). Sequencing was performed on peripheral blood mononuclear cells (PBMCs), taken at baseline. The CDR3: CSVNGGSYEQYF. DNA for the CDR3: TGCAGCGTTAATGGTGGGAGCTATGAGCAGTACTTC.